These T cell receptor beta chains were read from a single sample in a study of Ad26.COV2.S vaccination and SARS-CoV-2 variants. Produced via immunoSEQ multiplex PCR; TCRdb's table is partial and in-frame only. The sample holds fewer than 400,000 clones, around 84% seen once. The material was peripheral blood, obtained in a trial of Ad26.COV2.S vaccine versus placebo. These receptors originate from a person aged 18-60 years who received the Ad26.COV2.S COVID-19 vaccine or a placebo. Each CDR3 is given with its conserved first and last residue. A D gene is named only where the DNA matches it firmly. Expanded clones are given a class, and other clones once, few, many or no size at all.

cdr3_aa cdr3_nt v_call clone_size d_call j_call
CASGLVGGQPQHF TGTGCTAGTGGTTTGGTAGGGGGTCAGCCCCAGCATTTT TRBV12-5 - - TRBJ1-5
CAISPGTGITGNTEAFF TGTGCCATCAGCCCCGGGACAGGGATTACGGGGAACACTGAAGCTTTCTTT TRBV10-3 once TRBD1 TRBJ1-1
CASSLAGQGADTQYF TGTGCCAGCAGCTTAGCAGGGCAGGGTGCAGATACGCAGTATTTT TRBV11-3 - - TRBJ2-3
CASSYSSGSSYNEQFF TGTGCCAGCAGTTACTCTTCAGGCAGCTCCTACAATGAGCAGTTCTTC TRBV6-6 - - TRBJ2-1
CASSSGLRTDFSYEQYF TGCGCCAGCAGCTCTGGCCTCCGGACAGATTTTTCCTACGAGCAGTACTTC TRBV5-1 - - TRBJ2-7
CASSRGGGDSYEQYF TGTGCCAGCAGCCGCGGCGGGGGGGACTCCTACGAGCAGTACTTC TRBV14 - TRBD2 TRBJ2-7
CASSRANVLTF TGTGCCTCTTCAAGGGCCAACGTCCTGACTTTC TRBV7-9 - - TRBJ2-6
CASSQDPARPNTGELFF TGTGCCAGCAGCCAAGATCCGGCTAGACCCAACACCGGGGAGCTGTTTTTT TRBV4-2 - - TRBJ2-2
CASTGGAWFDEQYF TGTGCCAGTACAGGGGGCGCTTGGTTCGACGAGCAGTACTTC TRBV6-5 - TRBD1 TRBJ2-7
CASSVVTANTEAFF TGTGCCAGCAGCGTAGTAACAGCGAACACTGAAGCTTTCTTT TRBV9 - - TRBJ1-1
CASSQEVRSSYEQYF TGCGCCAGCAGCCAAGAGGTTAGGTCGAGCTACGAGCAGTACTTC TRBV4-1 few - TRBJ2-7
CASSQGRQVSYEQYF TGTGCCAGCAGCCAAGGTAGACAGGTTTCCTACGAGCAGTACTTC TRBV3-1/TRBV3-2 - - TRBJ2-7
CSALVNEQFF TGCAGTGCTTTAGTCAATGAGCAGTTCTTC TRBV20-1 - - TRBJ2-1
CASSRFKGGETQYF TGCGCCAGCAGCCGATTCAAAGGCGGAGAGACCCAGTACTTC TRBV4-3 - - TRBJ2-5
CASRDSRQETQYF TGTGCCAGCAGGGACAGCAGACAAGAGACCCAGTACTTC TRBV2 - - TRBJ2-5
CSVLTRGPQPDTQYF TGCAGCGTCTTGACCAGGGGGCCCCAACCAGATACGCAGTATTTT TRBV29-1 - TRBD1 TRBJ2-3
CASSQEAQPFSGNTIYF TGCGCCAGCAGCCAAGAAGCACAGCCTTTCTCTGGAAACACCATATATTTT TRBV4-3 few - TRBJ1-3
CASSWTDRWNTEAFF TGTGCCAGCAGCTGGACGGACAGATGGAACACTGAAGCTTTCTTT TRBV3-1/TRBV3-2 many - TRBJ1-1
CASSFGGSLAKNIQYF TGTGCCAGCAGCTTCGGGGGTTCCTTAGCCAAAAACATTCAGTACTTC TRBV7-2 - - TRBJ2-4
CAWSGGGGADGYTF TGTGCCTGGAGTGGTGGAGGGGGCGCAGATGGCTACACCTTC TRBV30 - TRBD1 TRBJ1-2
CASSPWYTEAFF TGTGCCAGCAGCCCCTGGTACACTGAAGCTTTCTTT TRBV12-3/TRBV12-4 - - TRBJ1-1
CASSIGQKETQYF TGTGCCAGTAGTATCGGACAGAAAGAGACCCAGTACTTC TRBV19 - - TRBJ2-5
CASSPALGRYTQYF TGTGCCAGCAGTCCCGCCTTGGGTCGGTATACGCAGTATTTT TRBV27 - - TRBJ2-3
CASSLSPTGNQPQHF TGTGCCAGCAGCTTAAGCCCGACAGGGAATCAGCCCCAGCATTTT TRBV7-2 once TRBD1 TRBJ1-5
CASSYRDSGVGNEQFF TGTGCCAGCAGTTACCGCGATTCGGGGGTTGGGAATGAGCAGTTCTTC TRBV6-2/TRBV6-3 - - TRBJ2-1
CASSYAYNEQYF TGTGCCAGCAGTTACGCCTACAACGAGCAGTACTTC TRBV6-2/TRBV6-3 - - TRBJ2-7
CASSPSGGRNEQYF TGTGCCAGCAGCCCCAGCGGGGGGAGGAACGAGCAGTACTTC TRBV3-1/TRBV3-2 many TRBD2 TRBJ2-7
CASSFVGVGQGNSPLHF TGTGCCAGCAGCTTCGTAGGTGTTGGACAGGGTAATTCACCCCTCCACTTT TRBV7-2 - TRBD1 TRBJ1-6